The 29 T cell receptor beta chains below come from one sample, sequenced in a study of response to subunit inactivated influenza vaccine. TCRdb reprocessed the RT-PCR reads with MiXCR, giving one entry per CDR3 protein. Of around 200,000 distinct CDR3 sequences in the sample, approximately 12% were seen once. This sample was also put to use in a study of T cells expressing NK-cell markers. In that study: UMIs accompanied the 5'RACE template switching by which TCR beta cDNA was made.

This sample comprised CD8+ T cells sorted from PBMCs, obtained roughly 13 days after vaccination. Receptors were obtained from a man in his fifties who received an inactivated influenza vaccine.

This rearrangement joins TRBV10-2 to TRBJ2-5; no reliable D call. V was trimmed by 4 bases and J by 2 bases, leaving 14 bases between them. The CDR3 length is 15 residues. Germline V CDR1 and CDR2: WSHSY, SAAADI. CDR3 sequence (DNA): TGCGCCAGCAGTGTTGGTTCAGGATCACAAGAGACCCAGTACTTC. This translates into CASSVGSGSQETQYF.

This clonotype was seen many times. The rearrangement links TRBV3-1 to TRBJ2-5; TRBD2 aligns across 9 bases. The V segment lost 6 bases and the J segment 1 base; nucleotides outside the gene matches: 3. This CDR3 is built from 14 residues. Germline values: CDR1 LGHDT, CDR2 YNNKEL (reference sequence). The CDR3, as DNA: TGTGCCAGCAGTCTAGCGGGGAGCCAAGAGACCCAGTACTTC. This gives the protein CASSLAGSQETQYF.

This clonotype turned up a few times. This chain's CDR3 is CASSPAYVTNEKLFF. CDR3 DNA: TGCGCCAGCAGCCCGGCGTATGTTACTAATGAAAAACTGTTTTTT. The chain recombines TRBV5-1 with TRBJ1-4; no clear D gene. The CDR3 totals 15 residues. Trimming took 4 bases from V and 2 from J, leaving 12 bases between them. CDR1 is SGHRS and CDR2 is YFSETQ in the germline V gene.

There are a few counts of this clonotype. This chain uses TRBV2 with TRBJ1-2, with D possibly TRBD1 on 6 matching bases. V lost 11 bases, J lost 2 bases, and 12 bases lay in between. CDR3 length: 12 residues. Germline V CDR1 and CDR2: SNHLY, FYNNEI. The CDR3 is CAGRDTNYGYTF. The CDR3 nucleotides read TGTGCCGGTAGGGACACCAACTATGGCTACACCTTC. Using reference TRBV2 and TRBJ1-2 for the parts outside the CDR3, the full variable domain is EPEVTQTPSHQVTQMGQEVILRCVPISNHLYFYWYRQILGQKVEFLVSFYNNEISEKSEIFDDQFSVERPDGSNFTLKIRSTKLEDSAMYFCAGRDTNYGYTFGSGTRLTVV.

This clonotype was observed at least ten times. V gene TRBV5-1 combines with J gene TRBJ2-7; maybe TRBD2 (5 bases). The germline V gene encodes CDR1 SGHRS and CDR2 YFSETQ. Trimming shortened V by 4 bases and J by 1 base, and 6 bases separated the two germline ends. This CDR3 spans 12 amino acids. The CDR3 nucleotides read TGCGCCAGCAGCACGGGGTCCTACGAGCAGTACTTC. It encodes CASSTGSYEQYF.

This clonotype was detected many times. The CDR3 nucleotides read TGTGCCAGCAGTTTAACAGGGGCTAGCACAGATACGCAGTATTTT. The encoded protein is CASSLTGASTDTQYF. The chain uses TRBV28 and TRBJ2-3; TRBD1 aligns across 7 bases. J gave up 0 bases and V 2 bases, and 2 bases lay outside the gene matches. Germline V gene lookup returns CDR1 MDHEN and CDR2 SYDVKM. The CDR3 runs 15 residues. Full variable domain (missing parts from reference TRBV28 and TRBJ2-3): DVKVTQSSRYLVKRTGEKVFLECVQDMDHENMFWYRQDPGLGLRLIYFSYDVKMKEKGDIPEGYSVSREKKERFSLILESASTNQTSMYLCASSLTGASTDTQYFGPGTRLTVL.

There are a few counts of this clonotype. This CDR3 is CASSLHASDEQFF. CDR3 DNA: TGTGCCAGCAGTTTACACGCGAGCGATGAGCAGTTCTTC. The rearrangement joins TRBV12-3 or TRBV12-4 to TRBJ2-1; no firm D call. Trimming shortened V by 2 bases and J by 8 bases, and 10 bases separated the two germline ends. This CDR3 has 13 amino acids.

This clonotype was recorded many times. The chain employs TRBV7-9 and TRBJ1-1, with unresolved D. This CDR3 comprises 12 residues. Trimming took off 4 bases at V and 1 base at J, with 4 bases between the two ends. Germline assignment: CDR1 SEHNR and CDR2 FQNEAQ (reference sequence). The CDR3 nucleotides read TGTGCCAGCAGCTGGGGGAACACTGAAGCTTTCTTT. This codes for CASSWGNTEAFF.

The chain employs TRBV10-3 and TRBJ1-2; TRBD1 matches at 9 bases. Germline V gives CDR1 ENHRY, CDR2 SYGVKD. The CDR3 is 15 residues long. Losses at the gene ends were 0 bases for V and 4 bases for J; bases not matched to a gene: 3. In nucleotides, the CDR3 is TGTGCCATCAGTGAGTCAACAGGGGGCTTCTATGGCTACACCTTC. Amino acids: CAISESTGGFYGYTF.

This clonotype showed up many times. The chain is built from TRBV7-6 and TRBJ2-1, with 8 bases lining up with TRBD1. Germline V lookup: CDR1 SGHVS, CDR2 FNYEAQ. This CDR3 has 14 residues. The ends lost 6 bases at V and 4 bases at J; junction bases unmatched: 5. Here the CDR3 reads CASSSGGPYNEQFF. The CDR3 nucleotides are TGTGCCAGCAGTTCAGGGGGCCCATACAATGAGCAGTTCTTC.

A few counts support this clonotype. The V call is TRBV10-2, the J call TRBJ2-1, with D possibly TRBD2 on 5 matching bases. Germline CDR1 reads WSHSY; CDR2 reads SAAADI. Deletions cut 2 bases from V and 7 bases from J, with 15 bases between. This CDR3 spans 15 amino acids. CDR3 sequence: CASSEPLLGGNEQFF. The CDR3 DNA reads TGCGCCAGCAGTGAGCCCCTCCTAGGCGGGAATGAGCAGTTCTTC.

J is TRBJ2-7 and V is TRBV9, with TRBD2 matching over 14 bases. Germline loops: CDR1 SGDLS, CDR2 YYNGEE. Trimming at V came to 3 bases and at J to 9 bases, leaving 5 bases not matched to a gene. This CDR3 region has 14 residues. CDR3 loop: CASSAGTSGRVQYF. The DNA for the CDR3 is TGTGCCAGCAGCGCCGGGACTAGCGGGAGAGTGCAGTACTTC.

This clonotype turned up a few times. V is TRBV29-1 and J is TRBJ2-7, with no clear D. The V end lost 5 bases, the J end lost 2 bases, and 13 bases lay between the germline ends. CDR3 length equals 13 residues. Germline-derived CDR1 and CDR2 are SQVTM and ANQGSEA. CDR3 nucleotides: TGCAGCGTTCGGGCAGTTGACACCTACGAGCAGTACTTC. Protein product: CSVRAVDTYEQYF.

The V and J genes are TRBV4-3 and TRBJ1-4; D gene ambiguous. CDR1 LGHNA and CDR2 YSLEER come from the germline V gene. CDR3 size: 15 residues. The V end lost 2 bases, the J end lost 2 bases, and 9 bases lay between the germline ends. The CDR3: CASSQRFATNEKLFF. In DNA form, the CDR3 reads TGCGCCAGCAGCCAACGGTTTGCGACTAATGAAAAACTGTTTTTT.

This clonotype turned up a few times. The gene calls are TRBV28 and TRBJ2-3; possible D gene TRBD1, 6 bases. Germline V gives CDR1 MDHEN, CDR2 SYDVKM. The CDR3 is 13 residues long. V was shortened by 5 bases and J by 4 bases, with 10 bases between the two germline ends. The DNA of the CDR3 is TGTGCCAGCAGTCACCGGACAGCAGATACGCAGTATTTT. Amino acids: CASSHRTADTQYF. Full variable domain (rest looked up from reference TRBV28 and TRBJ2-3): DVKVTQSSRYLVKRTGEKVFLECVQDMDHENMFWYRQDPGLGLRLIYFSYDVKMKEKGDIPEGYSVSREKKERFSLILESASTNQTSMYLCASSHRTADTQYFGPGTRLTVL.

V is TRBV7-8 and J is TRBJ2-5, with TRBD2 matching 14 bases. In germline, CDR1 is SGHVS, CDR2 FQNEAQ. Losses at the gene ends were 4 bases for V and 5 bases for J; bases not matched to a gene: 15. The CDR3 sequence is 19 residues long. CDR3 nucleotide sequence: TGTGCCAGCAGCTGGGACTTGGGACTAGCGGGAGCTGTTAGGGAGACCCAGTACTTC. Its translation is CASSWDLGLAGAVRETQYF.

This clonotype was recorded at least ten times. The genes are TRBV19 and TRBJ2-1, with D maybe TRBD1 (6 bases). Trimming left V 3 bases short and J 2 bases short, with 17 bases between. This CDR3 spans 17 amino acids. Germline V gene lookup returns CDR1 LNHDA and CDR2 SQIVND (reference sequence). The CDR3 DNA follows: TGTGCCAGTAGTATGACCCTTGTAGGGGGAACCTACAATGAGCAGTTCTTC. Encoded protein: CASSMTLVGGTYNEQFF.

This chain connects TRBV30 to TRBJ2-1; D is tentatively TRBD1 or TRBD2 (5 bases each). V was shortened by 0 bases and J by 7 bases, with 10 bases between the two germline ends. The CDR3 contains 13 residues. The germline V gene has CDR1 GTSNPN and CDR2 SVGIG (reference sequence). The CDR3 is CAWSVQGTNEQFF. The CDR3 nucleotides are TGTGCCTGGAGTGTACAAGGGACGAATGAGCAGTTCTTC.

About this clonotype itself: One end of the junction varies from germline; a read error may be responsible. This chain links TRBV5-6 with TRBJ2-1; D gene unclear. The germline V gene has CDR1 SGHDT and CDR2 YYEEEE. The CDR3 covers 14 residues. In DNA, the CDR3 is TGTGCCATCAGCCCCGGGCTTTACTACAATGAGCAGTTCTTC. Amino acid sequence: CAISPGLYYNEQFF.

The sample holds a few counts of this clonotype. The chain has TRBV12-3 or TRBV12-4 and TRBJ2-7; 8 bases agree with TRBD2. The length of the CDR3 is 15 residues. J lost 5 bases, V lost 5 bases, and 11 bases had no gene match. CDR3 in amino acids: CASSPPAGEVDEQYF. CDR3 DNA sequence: TGTGCCAGCAGTCCCCCAGCGGGAGAGGTCGACGAGCAGTACTTC.

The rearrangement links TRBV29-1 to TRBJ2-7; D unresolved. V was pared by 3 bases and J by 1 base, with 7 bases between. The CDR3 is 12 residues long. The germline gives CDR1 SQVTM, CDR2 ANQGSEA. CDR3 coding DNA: TGCAGCGTTGACACGCCGTCCTACGAGCAGTACTTC. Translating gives CSVDTPSYEQYF.

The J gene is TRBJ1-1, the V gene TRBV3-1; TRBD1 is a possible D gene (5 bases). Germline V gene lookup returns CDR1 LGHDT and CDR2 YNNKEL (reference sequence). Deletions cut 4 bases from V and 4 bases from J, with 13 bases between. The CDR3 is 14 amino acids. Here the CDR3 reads CASSPGSTGTEAFF. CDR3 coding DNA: TGTGCCAGCAGCCCCGGTAGCACAGGCACTGAAGCTTTCTTT.

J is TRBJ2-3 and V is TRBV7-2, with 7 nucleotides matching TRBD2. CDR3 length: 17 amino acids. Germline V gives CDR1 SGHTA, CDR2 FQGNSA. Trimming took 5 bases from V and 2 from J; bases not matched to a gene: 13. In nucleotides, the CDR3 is TGTGCCAGCAGCGGGGAAACGGCGGGAGTCCCCACAGATACGCAGTATTTT. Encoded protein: CASSGETAGVPTDTQYF. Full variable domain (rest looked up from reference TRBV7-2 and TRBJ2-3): GAGVSQSPSNKVTEKGKDVELRCDPISGHTALYWYRQSLGQGLEFLIYFQGNSAPDKSGLPSDRFSAERTGGSVSTLTIQRTQQEDSAVYLCASSGETAGVPTDTQYFGPGTRLTVL.

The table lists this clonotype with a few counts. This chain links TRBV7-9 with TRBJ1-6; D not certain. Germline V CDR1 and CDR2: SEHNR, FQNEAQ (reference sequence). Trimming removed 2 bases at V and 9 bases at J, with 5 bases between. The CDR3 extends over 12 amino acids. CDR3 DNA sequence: TGTGCCAGCAGCTTATTGGGTTCACCCCTCCACTTT. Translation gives CASSLLGSPLHF.

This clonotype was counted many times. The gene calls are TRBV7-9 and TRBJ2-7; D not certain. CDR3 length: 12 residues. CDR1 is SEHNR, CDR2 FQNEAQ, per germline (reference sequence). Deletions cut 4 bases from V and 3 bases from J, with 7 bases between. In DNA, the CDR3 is TGTGCCAGCAGCTCGTCTAACTACGAGCAGTACTTC. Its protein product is CASSSSNYEQYF.

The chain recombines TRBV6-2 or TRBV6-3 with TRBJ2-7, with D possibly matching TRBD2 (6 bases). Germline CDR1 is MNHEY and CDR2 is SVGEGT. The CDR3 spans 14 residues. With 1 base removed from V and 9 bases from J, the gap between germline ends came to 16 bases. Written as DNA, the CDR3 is TGTGCCAGCAGTTACTTCCGCGGGGCAACGGGGCAGTACTTC. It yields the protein CASSYFRGATGQYF.

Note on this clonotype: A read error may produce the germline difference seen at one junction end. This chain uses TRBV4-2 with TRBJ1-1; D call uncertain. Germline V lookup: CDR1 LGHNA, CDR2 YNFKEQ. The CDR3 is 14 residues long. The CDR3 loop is CASSQATGNTETFF. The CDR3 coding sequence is TGTGCCAGCAGCCAAGCGACGGGGAACACTGAAACTTTCTTT.

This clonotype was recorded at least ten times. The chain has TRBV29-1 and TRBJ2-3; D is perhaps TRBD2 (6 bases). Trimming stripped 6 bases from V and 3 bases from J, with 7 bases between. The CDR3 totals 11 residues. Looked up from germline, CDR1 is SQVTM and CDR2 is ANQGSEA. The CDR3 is CSVRGTDTQYF. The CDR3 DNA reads TGCAGCGTCCGGGGGACAGATACGCAGTATTTT.

Here the CDR3 DNA reads TGTGCCAGCAGTTTATTGGGGACTAGCGGACCCTACGAGCAGTACTTC. It yields the protein CASSLLGTSGPYEQYF. The rearrangement uses TRBV27 and TRBJ2-7; 11 bases are a match to TRBD2. Germline V lookup: CDR1 MNHEY, CDR2 SMNVEV (reference sequence). V lost 1 base, J lost 2 bases, and 4 bases stayed unmatched. The CDR3 has 16 residues.